In this sample, the clone carrying this T cell receptor beta chain turned up many times. As yet, its antigen is unknown. These data are taken from a study of CD8 T cells in ankylosing spondylitis. Study-wide results and limits: A TCR beta motif of eight highly homologous variants appeared characteristic of ankylosing spondylitis blood. Disease-linked clones were reportedly significantly enriched in matched ankylosing spondylitis synovial fluid.

The CDR3 totals 14 residues. Trimming took 3 bases from V and 1 from J; bases not matched to a gene: 2. Per germline, CDR1 DFQATT and CDR2 SNEGSKA (reference sequence). For TCR beta, libraries came from quantitative 5'-RACE with molecular barcodes. TCRdb re-called the 5' RACE reads with MiXCR, one entry per CDR3 protein. The repertoire includes 250,000 or so distinct CDR3 sequences, around a tenth of them detected once, and 6% to 8% sits in the top ten. The clonotype comes from a male donor with ankylosing spondylitis or in good health (not recorded which). The chain joins TRBV20-1 to TRBJ2-3, with 9 bases aligning to TRBD2. Sequencing used blood, either unsorted or a sorted T cell fraction (not recorded which). In nucleotides, the CDR3 is TGCAGTGCTAGTGAGCGGGGGGGCACAGATACGCAGTATTTT. Translated, it gives CSASERGGTDTQYF.